The rows below give T cell receptor beta chains drawn from one sample of a study of control samples from healthy donors and cancer patients. Profiled with immunoSEQ multiplex PCR; TCRdb holds only in-frame clones, not every one. The profile covers roughly 30,000 clones, with nearly 90% appearing a single time and approximately 4% taken by the ten largest. Material: formalin-fixed, paraffin-embedded tissue. The receptors here all came from a female donor with melanoma. Both conserved end residues are part of each CDR3. D genes are given only for firm matches. Clone size is stated in some rows and not others, as once, few, many or a class when expanded.

V	J	D	size	CDR3	DNA
TRBV10-3	TRBJ2-2	TRBD1	once	CAISESIQGATGELFF	TGTGCCATCAGTGAGTCGATACAGGGGGCCACCGGGGAGCTGTTTTTT
TRBV18	TRBJ1-1	.	.	CARNVDANTEAFF	TGTGCCAGGAATGTGGACGCCAACACTGAAGCTTTCTTT
TRBV6-5	TRBJ1-5	.	.	CASSYSARGVGQPQHF	TGTGCCAGCAGTTATTCGGCCAGGGGCGTTGGTCAGCCCCAGCATTTT
TRBV5-1	TRBJ2-1	.	.	CASSSSWSLYNEQFF	TGCGCCAGCAGCTCGTCCTGGTCCCTTTACAATGAGCAGTTCTTC
TRBV5-6	TRBJ2-2	.	.	CASIPGPNTGELFF	TGTGCCAGCATCCCGGGGCCGAACACCGGGGAGCTGTTTTTT
TRBV5-1	TRBJ2-5	TRBD1	once	CASSPGQGSTETQYF	TGCGCCAGCAGCCCGGGACAGGGATCTACGGAGACCCAGTACTTC
TRBV19	TRBJ2-3	TRBD2	.	CASSFPRTSGTDTQYF	TGTGCCAGTAGTTTTCCTCGGACTAGCGGTACAGATACGCAGTATTTT
TRBV7-9	TRBJ1-2	TRBD1	.	CASSLGTGTGYGYTF	TGTGCCAGCAGCCTCGGGACAGGCACAGGCTATGGCTACACCTTC
TRBV6-2/TRBV6-3	TRBJ1-2	.	.	CASSPTPLYGYTF	TGTGCCAGCAGTCCGACACCTCTCTATGGCTACACCTTC
TRBV27	TRBJ1-2	.	.	CASSLSQGIYGYTF	TGTGCCAGCAGTTTATCACAGGGCATCTATGGCTACACCTTC
TRBV4-1	TRBJ1-1	.	.	CASSQDIEVGVTKAFF	TGCGCCAGCAGCCAAGATATTGAGGTTGGCGTCACTAAAGCTTTCTTT
TRBV7-8	TRBJ2-5	.	.	CASSGQLGSGETQYF	TGTGCCAGCAGCGGCCAACTTGGTAGTGGGGAGACCCAGTACTTC
TRBV3-1/TRBV3-2	TRBJ2-1	.	few	CATKPVEQFF	TGTGCCACCAAACCGGTAGAGCAGTTCTTC
TRBV29-1	TRBJ1-1	.	.	CSVRGANTEAFF	TGCAGCGTGAGGGGAGCTAACACTGAAGCTTTCTTT
TRBV5-1	TRBJ1-1	TRBD1	.	CASSGTGGTEAFF	TGCGCCAGCAGCGGTACAGGGGGCACTGAAGCTTTCTTT
TRBV4-3	TRBJ1-2	.	.	CASSHSSANRGYTF	TGCGCCAGCAGCCATTCCTCGGCCAACAGGGGCTACACCTTC
TRBV20-1	TRBJ1-1	.	.	CSAREGTEAFF	TGCAGTGCTAGAGAGGGAACTGAAGCTTTCTTT
TRBV27	TRBJ2-7	TRBD2	.	CASSFFAGEYEQYF	TGTGCCAGCAGTTTCTTTGCGGGGGAGTACGAGCAGTACTTC